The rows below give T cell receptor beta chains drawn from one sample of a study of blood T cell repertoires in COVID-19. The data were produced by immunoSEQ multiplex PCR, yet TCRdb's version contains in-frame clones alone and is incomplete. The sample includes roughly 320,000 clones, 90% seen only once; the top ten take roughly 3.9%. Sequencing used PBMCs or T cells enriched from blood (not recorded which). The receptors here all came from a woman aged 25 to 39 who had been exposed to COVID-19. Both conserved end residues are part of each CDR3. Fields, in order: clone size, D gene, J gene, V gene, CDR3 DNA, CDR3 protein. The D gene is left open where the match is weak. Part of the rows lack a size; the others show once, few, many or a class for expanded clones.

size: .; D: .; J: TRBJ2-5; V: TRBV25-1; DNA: TGTGCCAGCAGTGATTCAGGGTCCTGGTGGGAGACCCAGTACTTC; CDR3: CASSDSGSWWETQYF
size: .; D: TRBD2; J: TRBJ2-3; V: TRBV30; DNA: TGTGCCTGGAGCGGGGGGAACACAGATACGCAGTATTTT; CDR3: CAWSGGNTDTQYF
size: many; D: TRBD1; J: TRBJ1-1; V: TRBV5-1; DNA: TGCGCCAGCAGCGTGGGTGGGACAGGGGGCGAAGGAGCTTTCTTT; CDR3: CASSVGGTGGEGAFF
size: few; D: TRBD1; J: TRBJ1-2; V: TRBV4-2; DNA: TGTGCCAGCAGCCGCCCGGGACAGGGACACTATGGCTACACCTTC; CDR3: CASSRPGQGHYGYTF
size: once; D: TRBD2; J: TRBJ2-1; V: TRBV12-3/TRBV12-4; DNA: TGTGCCAGCAGTCCATCAGGGACTAGTGAGTTCTTC; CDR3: CASSPSGTSEFF
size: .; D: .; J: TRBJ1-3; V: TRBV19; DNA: TGTGCCAGTAGCACCGTGGAGGGAAACACCATATATTTT; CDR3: CASSTVEGNTIYF
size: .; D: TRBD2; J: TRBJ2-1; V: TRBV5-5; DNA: TGTGCCAGCAGCGGGGGACTAGCGGATTACAATGAGCAGTTCTTC; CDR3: CASSGGLADYNEQFF
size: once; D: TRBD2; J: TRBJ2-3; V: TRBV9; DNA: TGTGCCAGCAGCGTTGGCGGGGGAGAGGGGGATACGCAGTATTTT; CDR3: CASSVGGGEGDTQYF
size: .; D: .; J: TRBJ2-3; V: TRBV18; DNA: TGTGCCAGCTCACCACCTTTAAGCACAGATACGCAGTATTTT; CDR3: CASSPPLSTDTQYF
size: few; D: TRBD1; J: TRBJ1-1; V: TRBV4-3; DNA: TGCGCCAGCAGCCAAGATACAGGGGGGACTGAAGCTTTCTTT; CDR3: CASSQDTGGTEAFF
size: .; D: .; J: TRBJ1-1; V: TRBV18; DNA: TGTGCCAGCTCACTCTGGAACACTGAAGCTTTCTTT; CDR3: CASSLWNTEAFF
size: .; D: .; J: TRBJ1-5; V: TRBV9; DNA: TGTGCCAGCAGCTCCGAAGCCCTAGCTCAGCCCCAGCATTTT; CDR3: CASSSEALAQPQHF
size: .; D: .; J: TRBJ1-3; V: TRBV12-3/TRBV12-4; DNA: TGTGCCAGCAGTCTGCAGTCGGGAAACACCATATATTTT; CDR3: CASSLQSGNTIYF
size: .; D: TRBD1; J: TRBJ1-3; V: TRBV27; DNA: TGTGCCAGCAGTATGGACAGGGGCTCTGGAAACACCATATATTTT; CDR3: CASSMDRGSGNTIYF
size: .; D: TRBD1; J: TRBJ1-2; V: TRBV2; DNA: TGTGCCAGCAGCGTTCGACAGGGCAGCTATGGCTACACCTTC; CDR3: CASSVRQGSYGYTF
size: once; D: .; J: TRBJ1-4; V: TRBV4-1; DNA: TGCGCCAGCAGCCATTATCACAGGCGCACGAATCGATTTTCTAATGAAAAACTGTTTTTT; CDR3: CASSHYHRRTNRFSNEKLFF